The rows below give T cell receptor beta chains drawn from one sample of a study of T cells in Graves' hyperthyroidism and ophthalmopathy. Using its own MiXCR run on the multiplex PCR reads, TCRdb lists one record per CDR3 protein. Of hundreds of thousands of distinct CDR3 sequences detected, 24% appear once; the ten largest clones hold around 11%. Sequencing used blood. Every receptor here comes from a woman aged 25 to 39 with Graves' ophthalmopathy. Each CDR3 is given with its conserved first and last residue. D genes are given only for firm matches. Some rows have no size entry. The others give once, few or many, or a class for an expanded clone.

J | V | D | size | CDR3 | DNA
TRBJ1-2 | TRBV3-1 | - | many | CASSQERGNYGYTF | TGTGCCAGCAGCCAAGAGCGGGGTAACTATGGCTACACCTTC
TRBJ1-2 | TRBV4-1 | - | - | CASSQDVGGNYGYTF | TGCGCCAGCAGCCAAGATGTTGGGGGAAACTATGGCTACACCTTC
TRBJ1-2 | TRBV12-3/TRBV12-4 | - | few | CASSFGSLLYGYTF | TGTGCCAGCAGTTTCGGGTCGCTCCTTTATGGCTACACCTTC
TRBJ1-1 | TRBV6-5 | - | many | CASSYRGLNTEAFF | TGTGCCAGCAGTTACCGGGGCCTGAACACTGAAGCTTTCTTT
TRBJ1-2 | TRBV4-1 | - | many | CASSQLTGISYGYTF | TGCGCCAGCAGCCAACTCACAGGAATATCCTATGGCTACACCTTC
TRBJ1-1 | TRBV12-3/TRBV12-4 | - | once | CASRPRRENTEAFF | TGTGCCAGCAGACCCCGGAGGGAGAACACTGAAGCTTTCTTT
TRBJ2-4 | TRBV12-3/TRBV12-4 | - | many | CASSPSGNPKDIQYF | TGTGCCAGCAGTCCATCAGGGAACCCCAAAGACATTCAGTACTTC
TRBJ2-7 | TRBV5-1 | - | many | CASRTQGHEQYF | TGCGCCAGCAGAACACAGGGCCACGAGCAGTACTTC
TRBJ1-5 | TRBV10-3 | - | many | CAISGGQGNQPQHF | TGTGCCATCAGTGGCGGACAAGGGAATCAGCCCCAGCATTTT
TRBJ2-6 | TRBV7-8 | TRBD1 | many | CASSLLGQGSGANVLTF | TGTGCCAGCAGCTTATTGGGACAGGGATCTGGGGCCAACGTCCTGACTTTC
TRBJ1-1 | TRBV5-1 | TRBD1 | many | CASTVLTGGEAFF | TGCGCCAGCACCGTATTAACAGGGGGCGAAGCTTTCTTT
TRBJ2-5 | TRBV2 | TRBD2 | many | CASRGGGAGETQYF | TGTGCCAGCCGAGGCGGGGGGGCCGGTGAGACCCAGTACTTC
TRBJ2-5 | TRBV12-3/TRBV12-4 | - | - | CASSSLATQETQYF | TGTGCCAGCAGTTCCCTAGCGACGCAAGAGACCCAGTACTTC
TRBJ1-2 | TRBV27 | - | many | CASALTAIYGYTF | TGTGCCAGCGCCTTGACGGCCATCTATGGCTACACCTTC
TRBJ1-2 | TRBV15 | - | many | CATSNRGGVYGYTF | TGTGCCACCAGCAACCGAGGGGGGGTCTATGGCTACACCTTC
TRBJ2-2 | TRBV12-3/TRBV12-4 | - | many | CASSLGPGGTGELFF | TGTGCCAGCAGTTTAGGCCCGGGTGGCACCGGGGAGCTGTTTTTT
TRBJ2-7 | TRBV6-2/TRBV6-3 | - | once | CASTDPGNEQYF | TGTGCCAGCACCGACCCGGGGAACGAGCAGTACTTC